This is a list of T cell receptor beta chains from one sample in a study of cytomegalovirus exposure and HLA in healthy donors. Assay: immunoSEQ multiplex PCR; the TCRdb copy retains only in-frame clones and omits some. The sample yields about 160,000 clones, 75% to 80% seen once. Material: PBMCs. Receptor source: a woman between 40 and 50 years old in good health and CMV-seronegative. CDR3s include the opening cysteine and the closing phenylalanine or tryptophan. Some rows have no size entry. The others give once, few or many, or a class for an expanded clone.

once TRBV11-2 CASSLATPTNYGYTF
. TRBV20-1 CSGDRYNEQFF
once TRBV20-1 CSVQRGEKLFF
. TRBV6-5 CASSYRVNTEAFF
. TRBV6-1 CASSSSVRGGTEAFF
. TRBV7-2 CASSQYTGELFF
. TRBV18 CASSPQGSHEQYF
. TRBV7-7 CASSLKGTGETQYF
once TRBV5-4 CASRLQLSGGYNEQFF
. TRBV25-1 CASNQKGGEGYEQYF
few TRBV2 CASSNRVRTEAFF
. TRBV18 CASSPLYGELFF
. TRBV25-1 CASSEWRGKTQYF
. TRBV5-1 CASSNDRAVEFF
. TRBV29-1 CSVAGGRSYEQYF
. TRBV7-7 CASSFRQGGPGELFF
. TRBV4-1 CASSQVYSGDRGTEAFF
. TRBV2 CASSTRSYGYTF
. TRBV4-1 CASSSPDRANQPQHF
. TRBV18 CASSPGFRGQNTEAFF
. TRBV29-1 CSAPVLGGYLAFF
. TRBV18 CASSQGQMNTEAFF
. TRBV7-2 CASSSTAYEQYF
few TRBV5-1 CASSSMTSGTGETQYF
. TRBV4-1 CASSPTRRDEKLFF
. TRBV5-1 CASSLGFTSGETQYF
few TRBV5-4 CASSRPSGGAAEQFF
once TRBV28 CASSPGGGTYEQYF
. TRBV2 CASSLQGGTEAFF
. TRBV6-5 CASSPRQNSPLHF
few TRBV6-6 CASSSPEGKGEKLFF
. TRBV2 CASRETGGAYDEQFF
few TRBV14 CASSHSPETQYF
. TRBV5-1 CASSLQVSNEKLFF
. TRBV5-4 CASTSLAGAFRTDTQYF